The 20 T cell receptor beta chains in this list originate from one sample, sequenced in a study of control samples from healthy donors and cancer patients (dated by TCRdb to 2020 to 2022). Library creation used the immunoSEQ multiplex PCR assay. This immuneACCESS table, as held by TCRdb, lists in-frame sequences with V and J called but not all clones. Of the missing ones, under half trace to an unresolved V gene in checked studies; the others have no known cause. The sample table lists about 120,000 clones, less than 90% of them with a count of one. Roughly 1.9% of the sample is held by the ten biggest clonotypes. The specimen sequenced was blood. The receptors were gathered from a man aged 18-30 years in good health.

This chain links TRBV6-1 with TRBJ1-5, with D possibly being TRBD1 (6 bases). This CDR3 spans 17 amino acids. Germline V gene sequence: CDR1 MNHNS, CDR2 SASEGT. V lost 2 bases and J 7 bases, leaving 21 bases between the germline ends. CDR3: CASSEMVGGGLGQPQHF. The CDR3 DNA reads TGTGCCAGCAGTGAAATGGTCGGGGGGGGGCTTGGACAGCCCCAGCATTTT.

The CDR3 bases are TGTGCCATCAGTGAGAGGGCTAGCGGGAGTCTAACAGATACGCAGTATTTT. This sequence encodes CAISERASGSLTDTQYF. This chain joins TRBV10-3 and TRBJ2-3; 10 nucleotides match TRBD2. CDR3 length equals 17 residues. Germline values: CDR1 ENHRY, CDR2 SYGVKD. V was pared by 2 bases and J by 3 bases, with 8 bases of the junction left unmatched.

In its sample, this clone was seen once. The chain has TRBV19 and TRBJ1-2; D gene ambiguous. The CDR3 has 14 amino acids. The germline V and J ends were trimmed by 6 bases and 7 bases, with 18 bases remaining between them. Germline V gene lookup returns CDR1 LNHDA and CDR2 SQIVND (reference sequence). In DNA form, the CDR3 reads TGTGCCAGTAGGGCTCCCGGGCGGGGAGGTGGCTACACCTTC. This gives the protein CASRAPGRGGGYTF. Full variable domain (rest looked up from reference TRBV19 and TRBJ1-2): DGGITQSPKYLFRKEGQNVTLSCEQNLNHDAMYWYRQDPGQGLRLIYYSQIVNDFQKGDIAEGYSVSREKKESFPLTVTSAQKNPTAFYLCASRAPGRGGGYTFGSGTRLTVV.

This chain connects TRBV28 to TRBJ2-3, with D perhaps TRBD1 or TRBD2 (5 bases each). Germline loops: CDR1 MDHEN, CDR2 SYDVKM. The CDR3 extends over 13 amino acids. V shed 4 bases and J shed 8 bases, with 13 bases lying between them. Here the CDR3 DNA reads TGTGCCAGCAGTTCGGGACGGGTGGGTACGCAGTATTTT. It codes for CASSSGRVGTQYF.

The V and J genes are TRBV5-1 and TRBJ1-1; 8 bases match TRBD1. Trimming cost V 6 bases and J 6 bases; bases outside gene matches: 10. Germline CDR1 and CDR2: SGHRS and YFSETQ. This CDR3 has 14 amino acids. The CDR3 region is CASTRGQGLAEAFF. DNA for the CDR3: TGCGCCAGCACCCGCGGACAGGGACTTGCTGAAGCTTTCTTT.

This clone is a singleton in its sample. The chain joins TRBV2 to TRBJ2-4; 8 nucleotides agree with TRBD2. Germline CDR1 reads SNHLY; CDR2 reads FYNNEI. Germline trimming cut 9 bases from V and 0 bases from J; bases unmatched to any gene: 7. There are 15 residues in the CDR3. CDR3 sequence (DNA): TGTGCCAGTCGGCGGGAGGCACTAGCCAAAAACATTCAGTACTTC. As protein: CASRREALAKNIQYF.

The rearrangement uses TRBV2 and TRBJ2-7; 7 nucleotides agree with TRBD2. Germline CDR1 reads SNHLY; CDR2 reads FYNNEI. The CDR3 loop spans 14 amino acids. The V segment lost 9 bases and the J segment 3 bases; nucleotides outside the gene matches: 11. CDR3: CASSTGGRSYEQYF. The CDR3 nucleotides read TGTGCCAGTAGCACGGGGGGACGCAGCTACGAGCAGTACTTC.

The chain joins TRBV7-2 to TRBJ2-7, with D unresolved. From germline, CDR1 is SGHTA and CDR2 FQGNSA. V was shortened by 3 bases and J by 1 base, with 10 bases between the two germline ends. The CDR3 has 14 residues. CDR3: CASSFPDLSYEQYF. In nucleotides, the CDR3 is TGTGCCAGCAGCTTCCCGGACCTTTCCTACGAGCAGTACTTC.

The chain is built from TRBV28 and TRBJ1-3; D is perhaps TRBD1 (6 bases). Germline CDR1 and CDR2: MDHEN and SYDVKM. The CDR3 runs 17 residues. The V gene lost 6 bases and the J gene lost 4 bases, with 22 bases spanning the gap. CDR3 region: CASRKTRGPGTGNTIYF. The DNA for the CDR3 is TGTGCCAGCAGAAAAACCAGGGGCCCAGGAACCGGAAACACCATATATTTT.

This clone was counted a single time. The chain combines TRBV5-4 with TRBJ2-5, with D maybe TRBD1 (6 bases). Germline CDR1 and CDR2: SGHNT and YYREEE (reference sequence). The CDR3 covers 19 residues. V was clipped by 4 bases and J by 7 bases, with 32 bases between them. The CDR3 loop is CASSQPVAAGVRGGMTQYF. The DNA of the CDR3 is TGTGCCAGCAGCCAACCCGTTGCGGCCGGGGTCAGGGGTGGGATGACCCAGTACTTC.

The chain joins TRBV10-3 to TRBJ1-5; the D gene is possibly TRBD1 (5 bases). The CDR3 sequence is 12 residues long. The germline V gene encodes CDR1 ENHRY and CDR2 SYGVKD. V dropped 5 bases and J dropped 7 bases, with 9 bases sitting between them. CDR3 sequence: CAISSGDQPQHF. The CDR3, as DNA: TGTGCCATCAGTAGCGGGGACCAGCCCCAGCATTTT.

CDR3 loop: CASSRNTLTSGNTIYF. CDR3 DNA sequence: TGTGCCAGCAGCCGCAACACTTTAACCTCTGGAAACACCATATATTTT. The rearrangement joins TRBV2 to TRBJ1-3; D is uncertain. CDR1 is SNHLY, CDR2 FYNNEI, per germline. Trimming left V 6 bases short and J 0 bases short, with 15 bases between. The CDR3 is 16 residues long.

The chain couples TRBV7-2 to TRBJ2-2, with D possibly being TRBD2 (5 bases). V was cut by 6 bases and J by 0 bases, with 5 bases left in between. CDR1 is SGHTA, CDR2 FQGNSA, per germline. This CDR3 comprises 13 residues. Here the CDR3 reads CASRRANTGELFF. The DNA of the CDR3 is TGTGCCAGCAGGCGGGCGAACACCGGGGAGCTGTTTTTT.

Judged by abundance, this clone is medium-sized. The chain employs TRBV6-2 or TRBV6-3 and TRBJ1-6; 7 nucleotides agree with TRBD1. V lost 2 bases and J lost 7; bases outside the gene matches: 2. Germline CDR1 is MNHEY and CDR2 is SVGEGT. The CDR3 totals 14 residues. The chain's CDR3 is CASSYGQENSPLHF. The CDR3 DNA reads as TGTGCCAGCAGTTACGGACAGGAGAATTCACCCCTCCACTTT.

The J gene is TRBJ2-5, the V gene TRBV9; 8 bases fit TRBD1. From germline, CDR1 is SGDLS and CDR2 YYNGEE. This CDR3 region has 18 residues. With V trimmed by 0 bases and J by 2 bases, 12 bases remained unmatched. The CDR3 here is CASSVDLETGVSQETQYF. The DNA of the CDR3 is TGTGCCAGCAGCGTAGATTTGGAGACAGGGGTTTCACAAGAGACCCAGTACTTC.

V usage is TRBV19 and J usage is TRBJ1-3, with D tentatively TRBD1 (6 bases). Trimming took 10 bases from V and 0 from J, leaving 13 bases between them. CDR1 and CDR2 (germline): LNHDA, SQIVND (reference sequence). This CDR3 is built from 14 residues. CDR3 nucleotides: TGTGCCACCGACGGACAGTTCTCTGGAAACACCATATATTTT. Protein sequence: CATDGQFSGNTIYF.

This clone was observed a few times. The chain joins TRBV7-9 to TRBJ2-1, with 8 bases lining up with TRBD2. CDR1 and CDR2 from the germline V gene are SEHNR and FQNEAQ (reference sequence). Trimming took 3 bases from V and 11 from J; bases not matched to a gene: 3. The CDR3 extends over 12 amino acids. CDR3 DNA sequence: TGTGCCAGCAGCTTTAGCGGGAACCAGCAGTTCTTC. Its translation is CASSFSGNQQFF.

In nucleotides, the CDR3 is TGCGCCAGCAGTGAGTCTAGGACCGTAAATCAGCCCCAGCATTTT. Its protein is CASSESRTVNQPQHF. The chain recombines TRBV10-2 with TRBJ1-5; D ambiguous. Germline lookup yields CDR1 WSHSY and CDR2 SAAADI. The CDR3 has 15 amino acids. Trimming shortened V by 0 bases and J by 4 bases, and 10 bases separated the two germline ends.

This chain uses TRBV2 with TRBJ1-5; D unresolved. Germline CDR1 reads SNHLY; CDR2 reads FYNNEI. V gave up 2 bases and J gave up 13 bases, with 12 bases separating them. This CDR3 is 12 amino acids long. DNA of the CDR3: TGTGCCAGCAGTGAACGGTCATATCAACAGCATTTT. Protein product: CASSERSYQQHF.

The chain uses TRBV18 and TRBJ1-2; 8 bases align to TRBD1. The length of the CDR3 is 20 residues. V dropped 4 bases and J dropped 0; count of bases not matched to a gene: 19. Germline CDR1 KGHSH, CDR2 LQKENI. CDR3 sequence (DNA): TGTGCCAGCTCACTACGAACTTATTCAGGGGGCGACGCTACTAACTATGGCTACACCTTC. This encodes CASSLRTYSGGDATNYGYTF.